These 11 T cell receptor beta chains originate from one sample sequenced in a study of neurological immune-mediated disorders. A single record per CDR3 protein comes from TCRdb applying MiXCR to the 5' RACE reads. This table has 45,000 or so distinct CDR3 sequences, about 13% appearing once. The sequenced sample was PBMCs. Receptors originate from a female donor in good health.

This clonotype was seen at least ten times. DNA of the CDR3: TGTGCCAGCAGCCCAACCCGGCTGGGGCAGACCCTAAAGGACGAGCAGTACTTC. It codes for CASSPTRLGQTLKDEQYF. The chain combines TRBV7-9 with TRBJ2-7; D is possibly TRBD1 (5 bases). Per the germline V gene, CDR1 is SEHNR and CDR2 is FQNEAQ (reference sequence). V lost 5 bases and J lost 5, with 28 bases in between. CDR3 length: 18 amino acids.

Many counts were recorded for this clonotype. The CDR3 DNA reads TGCGCCAGCAGCTTGGAGGTGGGGAAGGGTTATGGCTACACCTTC. Its translation: CASSLEVGKGYGYTF. The chain is built from TRBV5-1 and TRBJ1-2; D not certain. Germline lookup yields CDR1 SGHRS and CDR2 YFSETQ. V was cut by 0 bases and J by 5 bases, with 14 bases left in between. The CDR3 covers 15 residues. The full variable domain, in which reference TRBV5-1 and TRBJ1-2 provide the parts outside the CDR3, is KAGVTQTPRYLIKTRGQQVTLSCSPISGHRSVSWYQQTPGQGLQFLFEYFSETQRNKGNFPGRFSGRQFSNSRSEMNVSTLELGDSALYLCASSLEVGKGYGYTFGSGTRLTVV.

This clonotype was seen at least ten times. This sequence joins TRBV6-6 and TRBJ2-1; 13 positions agree with TRBD2. V trimming: 6 bases; J trimming: 5 bases; junction bases outside the gene matches: 7. The CDR3 has 16 residues. Looked up from germline, CDR1 is MNHNY and CDR2 is SVGAGI (reference sequence). Here the CDR3 reads CASSGTSGIIHNEQFF. The CDR3 nucleotides are TGTGCCAGCAGCGGGACTAGCGGGATTATCCACAATGAGCAGTTCTTC.

This clonotype is a singleton in its sample. Germline is not matched at one junction end, which may reflect a read error. This chain connects TRBV7-9 to TRBJ2-1; 9 nucleotides match TRBD2. Germline CDR1 and CDR2: SEHNR and FQNEAQ (reference sequence). The CDR3 sequence is 16 residues long. The CDR3 DNA follows: TGTGCCAGCAGCCCCGATAGCGGGAGCTCCAACAATGAACAGTTCTTC. The encoded protein is CASSPDSGSSNNEQFF.

This clonotype was picked up many times. The J gene is TRBJ1-1, the V gene TRBV3-1; no firm D call. V was trimmed by 4 bases and J by 0 bases, leaving 9 bases between them. The germline CDR1 and CDR2 sequences are LGHDT and YNNKEL (reference sequence). The CDR3 covers 14 residues. The CDR3 here is CASSRGSLNTEAFF. Written as DNA, the CDR3 is TGTGCCAGCAGCCGTGGGAGTTTGAACACTGAAGCTTTCTTT.

This clonotype is labeled medium-sized. The rearrangement joins TRBV5-5 to TRBJ1-5; D ambiguous. The germline V gene encodes CDR1 SGHKS and CDR2 YYEKEE (reference sequence). Deletions cut 0 bases from V and 4 bases from J, with 11 bases between. The CDR3 contains 15 residues. CDR3 residues: CASSLVPNYNQPQHF. DNA for the CDR3: TGTGCCAGCAGCTTGGTTCCAAATTATAATCAGCCCCAGCATTTT.

On this clonotype itself: The junction departs from germline at one end; a sequencing error may be responsible. V gene TRBV20-1 combines with J gene TRBJ1-1; no reliable D call. From germline, CDR1 is DFQATT and CDR2 SNEGSKA (reference sequence). The CDR3 totals 12 residues. CDR3 DNA: TGCGGTGCTAGACACCAGAACACTGAAGCTTTCTTT. It specifies CGARHQNTEAFF.

This clonotype occurred a few times. The genes are TRBV5-1 and TRBJ1-2; the match to TRBD1 covers 9 bases. V dropped 0 bases and J dropped 4; count of bases not matched to a gene: 4. The germline V gene has CDR1 SGHRS and CDR2 YFSETQ. This CDR3 contains 15 residues. The CDR3 here is CASSLGQGGLYGYTF. The CDR3 DNA sequence: TGCGCCAGCAGCTTGGGACAGGGGGGACTCTATGGCTACACCTTC.

The J gene is TRBJ1-1, the V gene TRBV9; 7 bases are shared with TRBD1. The V segment lost 4 bases and the J segment 4 bases; nucleotides outside the gene matches: 7. The V gene's germline CDR1 is SGDLS and CDR2 YYNGEE. The CDR3 totals 14 residues. The CDR3 reads CASSFRTGSTEAFF. The CDR3 DNA is TGTGCCAGCAGCTTTCGGACAGGCAGCACTGAAGCTTTCTTT.

The chain is built from TRBV6-1 and TRBJ2-7, with 10 bases identical to TRBD2. Germline CDR1 and CDR2: MNHNS and SASEGT. The trim removed 7 bases at V and 3 bases at J, leaving 6 bases unmatched. This CDR3 has 14 residues. The CDR3 DNA reads as TGTGCCAGCAACCTGAGCGGGGGGGGCTACGAGCAGTACTTC. This gives the protein CASNLSGGGYEQYF.

This clonotype was counted ten times or more. The chain has TRBV5-1 and TRBJ2-7; the D gene is possibly TRBD1 (6 bases). CDR1 and CDR2 (germline): SGHRS, YFSETQ. The CDR3 totals 17 residues. V lost 0 bases, J lost 2 bases, and 18 bases lay in between. The DNA of the CDR3 is TGCGCCAGCAGCTTGGGCTTTTTAGGACAGACCACCTACGAGCAGTACTTC. Its protein is CASSLGFLGQTTYEQYF.